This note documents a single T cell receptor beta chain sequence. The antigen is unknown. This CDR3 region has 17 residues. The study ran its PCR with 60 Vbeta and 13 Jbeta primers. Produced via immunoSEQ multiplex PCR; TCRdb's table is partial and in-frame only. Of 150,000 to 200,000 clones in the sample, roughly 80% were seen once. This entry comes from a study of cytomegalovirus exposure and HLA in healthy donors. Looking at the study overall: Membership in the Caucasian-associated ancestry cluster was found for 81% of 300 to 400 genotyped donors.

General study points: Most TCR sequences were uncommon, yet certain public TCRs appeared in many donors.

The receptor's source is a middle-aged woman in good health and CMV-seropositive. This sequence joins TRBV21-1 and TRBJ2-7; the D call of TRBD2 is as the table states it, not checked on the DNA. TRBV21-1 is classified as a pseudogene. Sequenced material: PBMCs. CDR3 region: CASSREGPAGFSYEQYF. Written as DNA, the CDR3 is TGTGCCAGCAGCCGAGAGGGCCCAGCCGGATTTTCCTACGAGCAGTACTTC.